The rows below give T cell receptor beta chains drawn from one sample of a study of T-cell memory formation after mild COVID-19. Via MiXCR, TCRdb re-called the 5' RACE reads, giving one row per CDR3 protein. Of some 450,000 distinct CDR3 sequences in the sample, around 18% were seen once. Input material: PBMCs or a T cell subset sorted from them (not recorded which). Receptor source: an adult woman who had mild COVID-19 (a few samples of this study predate the infection). Cell type and time point are not known. The CDR3 runs from the conserved cysteine through the conserved F or W. The order of the fields is CDR3 DNA, CDR3 protein, D gene, clone size, V gene, J gene. D genes are given only for firm matches. For some rows the clone size is stated as once, few or many, or as a class when expanded; others skip it.

CDR3nt: TGTGCCAGCAGTTGGCCAGGACAGGTTTACGGAAGGGGGTTGACAGATACGCAGTATTTT
CDR3aa: CASSWPGQVYGRGLTDTQYF
d_gene: TRBD1
abundance: -
v_gene: TRBV6-2/TRBV6-3
j_gene: TRBJ2-3

CDR3nt: TGCAGTGCTAGAGAAGGGGTTACCTATGGCTACACCTTC
CDR3aa: CSAREGVTYGYTF
d_gene: -
abundance: few
v_gene: TRBV20-1
j_gene: TRBJ1-2

CDR3nt: TGTGCCAGCAGTTACCGGCAGGGAGTTACCAAAAACATTCAGTACTTC
CDR3aa: CASSYRQGVTKNIQYF
d_gene: -
abundance: -
v_gene: TRBV6-2/TRBV6-3
j_gene: TRBJ2-4

CDR3nt: TGTGCCAGCAGCCGACTTATGACAGGGGCGAGGGAGACCCAGTACTTC
CDR3aa: CASSRLMTGARETQYF
d_gene: TRBD1
abundance: few
v_gene: TRBV5-5
j_gene: TRBJ2-5

CDR3nt: TGCAGTGCCCGCTCCGGGACAGCAACCTACGAGCAGTACTTC
CDR3aa: CSARSGTATYEQYF
d_gene: TRBD1
abundance: -
v_gene: TRBV20-1
j_gene: TRBJ2-7

CDR3nt: TGCAGTGCTCTTCTCAATGAAAAACTGTTTTTT
CDR3aa: CSALLNEKLFF
d_gene: -
abundance: few
v_gene: TRBV20-1
j_gene: TRBJ1-4

CDR3nt: TGCGCCAGCAGCACCGGGACAGGGCGTTACGAGCAGTACTTC
CDR3aa: CASSTGTGRYEQYF
d_gene: TRBD1
abundance: few
v_gene: TRBV5-1
j_gene: TRBJ2-7

CDR3nt: TGTGCCACCAGTGATCCCAAGGAATCTGGGGCCAACGTCCTGACTTTC
CDR3aa: CATSDPKESGANVLTF
d_gene: -
abundance: few
v_gene: TRBV24-1
j_gene: TRBJ2-6

CDR3nt: TGCGCCAGCAGCCAAGTTGTAGCCAGAATCACTGAAGCTTTCTTT
CDR3aa: CASSQVVARITEAFF
d_gene: -
abundance: -
v_gene: TRBV4-1
j_gene: TRBJ1-1

CDR3nt: TGTGCCAGCCTAGACGAGCAGTACTTC
CDR3aa: CASLDEQYF
d_gene: -
abundance: -
v_gene: TRBV12-3/TRBV12-4
j_gene: TRBJ2-7